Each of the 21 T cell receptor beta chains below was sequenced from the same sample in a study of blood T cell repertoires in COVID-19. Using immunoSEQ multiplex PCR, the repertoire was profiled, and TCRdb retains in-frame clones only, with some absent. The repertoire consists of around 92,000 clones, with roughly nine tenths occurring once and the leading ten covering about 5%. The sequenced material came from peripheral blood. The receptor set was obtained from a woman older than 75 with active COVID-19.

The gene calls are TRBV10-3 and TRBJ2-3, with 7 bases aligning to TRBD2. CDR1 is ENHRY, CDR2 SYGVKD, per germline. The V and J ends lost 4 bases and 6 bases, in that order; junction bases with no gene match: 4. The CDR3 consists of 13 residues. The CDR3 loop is CAISALASDTQYF. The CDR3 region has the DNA TGTGCCATCAGTGCACTAGCGTCGGATACGCAGTATTTT.

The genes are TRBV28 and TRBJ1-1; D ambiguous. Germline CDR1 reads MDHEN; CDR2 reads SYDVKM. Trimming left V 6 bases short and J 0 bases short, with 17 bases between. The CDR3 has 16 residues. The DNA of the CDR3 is TGTGCCAGCAGCCCTGTCGAGGGTCAGATGAACACTGAAGCTTTCTTT. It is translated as CASSPVEGQMNTEAFF.

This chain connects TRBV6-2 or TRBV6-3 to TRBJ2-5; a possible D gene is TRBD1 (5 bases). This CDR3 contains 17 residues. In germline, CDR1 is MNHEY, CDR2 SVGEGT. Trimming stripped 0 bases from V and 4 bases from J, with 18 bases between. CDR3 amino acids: CASSYSRSRGTVETQYF. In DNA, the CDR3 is TGTGCCAGCAGTTACTCGAGATCTAGGGGAACCGTAGAGACCCAGTACTTC.

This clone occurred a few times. CDR3 amino acids: CASSPYKNIQYF. The DNA for the CDR3 is TGTGCCAGCAGCCCCTATAAAAACATTCAGTACTTC. This chain uses TRBV6-6 with TRBJ2-4, with unresolved D. Germline V lookup: CDR1 MNHNY, CDR2 SVGAGI (reference sequence). The CDR3 sequence is 12 residues long. V was trimmed by 6 bases and J by 4 bases, leaving 7 bases between them.

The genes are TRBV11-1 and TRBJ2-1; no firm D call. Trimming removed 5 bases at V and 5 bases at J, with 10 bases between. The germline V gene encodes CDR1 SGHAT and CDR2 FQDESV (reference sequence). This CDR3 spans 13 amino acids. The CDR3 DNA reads TGTGCCAGCAGCCCCAACTTAAACAATGAGCAGTTCTTC. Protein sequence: CASSPNLNNEQFF.

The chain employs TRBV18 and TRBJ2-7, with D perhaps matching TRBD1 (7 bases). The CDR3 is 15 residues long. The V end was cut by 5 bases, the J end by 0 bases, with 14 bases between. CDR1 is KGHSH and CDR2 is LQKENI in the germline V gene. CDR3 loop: CASSGGQGVSYEQYF. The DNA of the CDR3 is TGTGCCAGCTCAGGAGGGCAGGGGGTCTCCTACGAGCAGTACTTC.

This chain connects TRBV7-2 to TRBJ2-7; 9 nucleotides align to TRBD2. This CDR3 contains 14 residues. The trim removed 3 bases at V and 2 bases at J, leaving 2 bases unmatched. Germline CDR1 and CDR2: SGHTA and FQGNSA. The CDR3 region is CASSFGGGAYEQYF. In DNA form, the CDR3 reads TGTGCCAGCAGCTTCGGCGGGGGGGCCTACGAGCAGTACTTC.

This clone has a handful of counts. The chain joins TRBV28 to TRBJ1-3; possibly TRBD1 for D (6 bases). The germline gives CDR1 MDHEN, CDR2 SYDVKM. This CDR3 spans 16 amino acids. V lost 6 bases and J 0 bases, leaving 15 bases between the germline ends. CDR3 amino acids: CASRRATGYSGNTIYF. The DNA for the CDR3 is TGTGCCAGCAGACGCGCGACAGGATACTCTGGAAACACCATATATTTT. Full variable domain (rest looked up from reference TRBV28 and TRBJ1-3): DVKVTQSSRYLVKRTGEKVFLECVQDMDHENMFWYRQDPGLGLRLIYFSYDVKMKEKGDIPEGYSVSREKKERFSLILESASTNQTSMYLCASRRATGYSGNTIYFGEGSWLTVV.

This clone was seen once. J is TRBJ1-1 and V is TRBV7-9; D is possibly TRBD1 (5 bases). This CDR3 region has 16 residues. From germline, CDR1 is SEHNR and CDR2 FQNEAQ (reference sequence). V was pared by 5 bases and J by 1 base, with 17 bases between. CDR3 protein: CASSPPTGVPNTEAFF. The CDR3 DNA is TGTGCCAGCAGCCCCCCGACGGGGGTCCCGAACACTGAAGCTTTCTTT.

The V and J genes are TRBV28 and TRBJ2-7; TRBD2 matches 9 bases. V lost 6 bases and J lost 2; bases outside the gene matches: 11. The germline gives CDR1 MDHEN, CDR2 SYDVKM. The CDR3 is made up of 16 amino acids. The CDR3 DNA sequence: TGTGCCAGCAGCCTCGGGCGACGACTAGCGGCCTACGAGCAGTACTTC. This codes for CASSLGRRLAAYEQYF.

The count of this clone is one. The CDR3, as DNA: TGTGCCAGCAGCATAGGCACTAGCGGACAAGAGACCCAGTACTTC. It specifies CASSIGTSGQETQYF. J is TRBJ2-5 and V is TRBV9; the match to TRBD2 covers 8 bases. This CDR3 is 15 amino acids long. Trimming at V came to 4 bases and at J to 2 bases, leaving 7 bases not matched to a gene. Germline V gene lookup returns CDR1 SGDLS and CDR2 YYNGEE.

The CDR3 loop reads CASSVDGTPAYEQYF. CDR3 nucleotides: TGTGCCAGCAGCGTAGATGGGACTCCAGCCTACGAGCAGTACTTC. This chain joins TRBV9 and TRBJ2-7; D perhaps matches TRBD2 (6 bases). V lost 0 bases and J 2 bases, leaving 12 bases between the germline ends. Germline CDR1 reads SGDLS; CDR2 reads YYNGEE. The CDR3 loop spans 15 amino acids.

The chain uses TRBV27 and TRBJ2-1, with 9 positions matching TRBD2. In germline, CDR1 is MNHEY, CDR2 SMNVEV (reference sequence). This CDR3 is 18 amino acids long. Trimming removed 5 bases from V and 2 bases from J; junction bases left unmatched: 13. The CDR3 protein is CASSLPSVLAGPYNEQFF. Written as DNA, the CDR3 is TGTGCCAGCAGTCTCCCTTCGGTTCTAGCGGGACCCTACAATGAGCAGTTCTTC.

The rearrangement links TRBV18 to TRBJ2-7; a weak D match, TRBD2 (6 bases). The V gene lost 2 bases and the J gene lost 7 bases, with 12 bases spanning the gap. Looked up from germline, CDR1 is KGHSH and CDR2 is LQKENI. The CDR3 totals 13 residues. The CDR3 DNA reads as TGTGCCAGCTCACCAACGGGAGTAAGGGAGCAGTACTTC. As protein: CASSPTGVREQYF.

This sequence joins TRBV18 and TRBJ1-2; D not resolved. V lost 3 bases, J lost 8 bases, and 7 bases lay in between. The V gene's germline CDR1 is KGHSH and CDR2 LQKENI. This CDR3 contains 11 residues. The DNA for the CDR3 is TGTGCCAGCTCACCCACAGTCGGCTACACCTTC. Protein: CASSPTVGYTF.

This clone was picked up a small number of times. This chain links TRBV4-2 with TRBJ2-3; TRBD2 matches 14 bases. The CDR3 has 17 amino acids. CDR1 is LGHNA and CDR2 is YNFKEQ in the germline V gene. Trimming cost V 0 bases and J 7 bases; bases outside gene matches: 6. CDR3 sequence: CASSQDGTSGRVNTQYF. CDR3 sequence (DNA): TGTGCCAGCAGCCAAGACGGGACTAGCGGGAGAGTAAATACGCAGTATTTT.

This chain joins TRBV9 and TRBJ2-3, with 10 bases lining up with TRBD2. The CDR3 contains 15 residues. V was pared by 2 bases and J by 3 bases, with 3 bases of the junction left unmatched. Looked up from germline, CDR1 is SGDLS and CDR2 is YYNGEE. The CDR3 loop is CASSVLAGETDTQYF. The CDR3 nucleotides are TGTGCCAGCAGCGTCCTAGCGGGAGAAACAGATACGCAGTATTTT.

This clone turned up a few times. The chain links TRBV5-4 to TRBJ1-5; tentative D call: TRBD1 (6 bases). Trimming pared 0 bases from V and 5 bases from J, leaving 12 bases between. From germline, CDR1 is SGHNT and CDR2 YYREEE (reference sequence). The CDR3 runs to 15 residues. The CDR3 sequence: CASSLDGKGDQPQHF. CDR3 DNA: TGTGCCAGCAGCTTGGATGGGAAGGGGGATCAGCCCCAGCATTTT.

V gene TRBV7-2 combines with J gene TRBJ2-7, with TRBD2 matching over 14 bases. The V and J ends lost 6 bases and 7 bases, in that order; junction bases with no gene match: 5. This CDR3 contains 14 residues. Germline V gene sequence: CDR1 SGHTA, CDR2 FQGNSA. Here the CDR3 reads CASRGLAGVGEQYF. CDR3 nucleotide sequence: TGTGCCAGCAGGGGACTAGCGGGAGTTGGTGAGCAGTACTTC.

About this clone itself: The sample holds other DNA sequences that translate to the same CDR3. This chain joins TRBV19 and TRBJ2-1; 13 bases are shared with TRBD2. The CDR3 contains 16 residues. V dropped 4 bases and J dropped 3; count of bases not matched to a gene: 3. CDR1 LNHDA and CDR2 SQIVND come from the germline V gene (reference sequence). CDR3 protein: CASSRLAGGGYNEQFF. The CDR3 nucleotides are TGTGCCAGTAGTAGACTAGCGGGAGGAGGCTACAATGAGCAGTTCTTC.

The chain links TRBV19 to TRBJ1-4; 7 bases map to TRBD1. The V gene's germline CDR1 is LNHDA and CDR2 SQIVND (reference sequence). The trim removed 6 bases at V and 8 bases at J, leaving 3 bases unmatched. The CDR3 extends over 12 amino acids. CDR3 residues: CASRQGGEKLFF. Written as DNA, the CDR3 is TGTGCCAGTAGACAAGGGGGCGAAAAACTGTTTTTT.